These 15 T cell receptor beta chains came from one sample sequenced in a study of Ad26.COV2.S vaccination and SARS-CoV-2 variants. Sample treatment: around 19 received Ad26.COV2.S at low or high dose, single or two shots; 5 received placebo; per-sample allocation not given. Collection of the samples took place on day 63 after the first injection of vaccine or placebo. The assay was immunoSEQ multiplex PCR, and TCRdb's table has in-frame clones only and misses some. The sample holds roughly 350,000 clones, 88% seen once. The input for sequencing was peripheral blood, taken in a trial of Ad26.COV2.S vaccine versus placebo. The receptors were sampled from a person aged 18 to 65 who received the Ad26.COV2.S COVID-19 vaccine or a placebo.

This clone was detected a few times. The rearrangement joins TRBV9 to TRBJ2-2; 8 bases match TRBD2. Germline loops: CDR1 SGDLS, CDR2 YYNGEE. This CDR3 is built from 14 residues. V lost 3 bases, J lost 6 bases, and 4 bases stayed unmatched. Here the CDR3 reads CASSGSSGAGELFF. For the CDR3, the DNA is TGTGCCAGCAGCGGTAGTAGCGGGGCCGGGGAGCTGTTTTTT.

The chain recombines TRBV30 with TRBJ2-5; perhaps TRBD1 as D (6 bases). V was clipped by 1 base and J by 4 bases, with 10 bases between them. The CDR3 consists of 13 residues. CDR1 and CDR2 (germline): GTSNPN, SVGIG (reference sequence). The CDR3 sequence is CAWSEQGGETQYF. The CDR3 DNA follows: TGTGCCTGGAGTGAACAGGGCGGAGAGACCCAGTACTTC.

This chain uses TRBV2 with TRBJ1-6; tentative D call: TRBD1 (5 bases). Germline CDR1 SNHLY, CDR2 FYNNEI. The length of the CDR3 is 16 residues. V dropped 8 bases and J dropped 0 bases, with 14 bases sitting between them. The DNA of the CDR3 is TGTGCCAGCGTAAGGGACGGCAGCTCCTATAATTCACCCCTCCACTTT. Protein: CASVRDGSSYNSPLHF.

The rearrangement uses TRBV6-2 or TRBV6-3 and TRBJ2-7; D remains unclear. The CDR3 runs 13 residues. V shed 6 bases and J shed 2 bases, with 11 bases lying between them. Germline CDR1 and CDR2: MNHEY and SVGEGT. CDR3 loop: CASSSSAPYEQYF. CDR3 sequence (DNA): TGTGCCAGCAGCTCCTCAGCACCCTACGAGCAGTACTTC.

V is TRBV6-4 and J is TRBJ1-1; possible D gene TRBD1, 6 bases. This CDR3 has 15 amino acids. V lost 3 bases and J lost 6, with 17 bases in between. Germline CDR1 reads MRHNA; CDR2 reads SNTAGT. This CDR3 is CASSEWWGQTSEAFF. CDR3 bases: TGTGCCAGCAGTGAGTGGTGGGGGCAAACTTCTGAAGCTTTCTTT.

The chain recombines TRBV7-8 with TRBJ1-2; maybe TRBD1 (5 bases). There are 15 residues in the CDR3. Deletions cut 4 bases from V and 4 bases from J, with 16 bases between. Per the germline V gene, CDR1 is SGHVS and CDR2 is FQNEAQ. The chain's CDR3 is CASSSRGDGSYGYTF. For the CDR3, the DNA is TGTGCCAGCAGCTCGCGGGGGGACGGAAGCTATGGCTACACCTTC.

The CDR3 nucleotides read TGCGCCAGCAGCCAAGAATACGTCCGGACTCCGGGCCTGACTTTCTTT. Encoded protein: CASSQEYVRTPGLTFF. This chain uses TRBV4-3 with TRBJ1-1; D unclear. V was trimmed by 0 bases and J by 12 bases, leaving 23 bases between them. This CDR3 comprises 16 residues. Germline-derived CDR1 and CDR2 are LGHNA and YSLEER.

The chain is built from TRBV11-2 and TRBJ1-2; a weak D match, TRBD1 (5 bases). CDR1 is SGHAT, CDR2 FQNNGV, per germline. Trimming took 6 bases from V and 2 from J, leaving 22 bases between them. The length of the CDR3 is 17 residues. The CDR3 sequence is CASRRPGGARSNYGYTF. The CDR3 bases are TGTGCCAGCAGGCGTCCTGGTGGGGCTAGATCGAACTATGGCTACACCTTC.

This clone was counted only a few times. The chain carries TRBV19 and TRBJ1-5, with D possibly being TRBD1 (6 bases). This CDR3 comprises 15 residues. Germline lookup yields CDR1 LNHDA and CDR2 SQIVND (reference sequence). The V end lost 5 bases, the J end lost 5 bases, and 16 bases lay between the germline ends. CDR3 amino acids: CASSEGVGEDQPQHF. For the CDR3, the DNA is TGTGCCAGTAGTGAGGGGGTAGGGGAGGATCAGCCCCAGCATTTT.

The chain uses TRBV11-3 and TRBJ2-1, with TRBD2 matching over 8 bases. With V trimmed by 1 base and J by 7 bases, 9 bases remained unmatched. From germline, CDR1 is SGHNT and CDR2 YENEEA. The CDR3 covers 16 residues. The CDR3 loop reads CASSLVGAGGWNEQFF. As DNA, the CDR3 is TGTGCCAGCAGCTTAGTAGGTGCGGGGGGATGGAATGAGCAGTTCTTC.

The rearrangement joins TRBV12-3 or TRBV12-4 to TRBJ1-5; TRBD1 might be the D (5 bases). This CDR3 region has 12 residues. Trimming took off 2 bases at V and 9 bases at J, with 8 bases between the two ends. The CDR3 region has the DNA TGTGCCAGCAGTTTACCCGGGGGGCCCCAGCATTTT. Residues: CASSLPGGPQHF.

This sequence joins TRBV7-2 and TRBJ1-1; TRBD1 might be the D (5 bases). The CDR3 is made up of 16 amino acids. The germline V and J ends were trimmed by 1 base and 6 bases, with 18 bases remaining between them. From germline, CDR1 is SGHTA and CDR2 FQGNSA. CDR3 nucleotides: TGTGCCAGCAGCTTAGTTAGGGCGCGGGGCGTACCTGAAGCTTTCTTT. This codes for CASSLVRARGVPEAFF. The full variable domain, completed using reference TRBV7-2 and TRBJ1-1, is GAGVSQSPSNKVTEKGKDVELRCDPISGHTALYWYRQSLGQGLEFLIYFQGNSAPDKSGLPSDRFSAERTGGSVSTLTIQRTQQEDSAVYLCASSLVRARGVPEAFFGQGTRLTVV.

The chain recombines TRBV7-3 with TRBJ1-1, with D perhaps TRBD1 (6 bases). This CDR3 has 16 residues. V was clipped by 9 bases and J by 3 bases, with 23 bases between them. Germline V gene sequence: CDR1 SGHTA, CDR2 FQGTGA. The DNA of the CDR3 is TGTGCCAGGAGACGCGAACACCGGGACAACGACACTGAAGCTTTCTTT. Translating it yields CARRREHRDNDTEAFF.

The chain has TRBV6-1 and TRBJ1-2, with D uncertain. V was clipped by 1 base and J by 10 bases, with 10 bases between them. CDR1 MNHNS and CDR2 SASEGT come from the germline V gene. The CDR3 contains 12 residues. This chain's CDR3 is CASSEVSTNYTF. The CDR3 DNA follows: TGTGCCAGCAGTGAAGTTTCAACGAACTACACCTTC.

In its sample, this clone was seen a few times. The chain combines TRBV6-5 with TRBJ1-4; 7 bases are shared with TRBD1. This CDR3 contains 14 residues. V dropped 2 bases and J dropped 8; count of bases not matched to a gene: 5. Looked up from germline, CDR1 is MNHEY and CDR2 is SVGAGI. CDR3 sequence: CASSYRGPWEKLFF. The CDR3 DNA sequence: TGTGCCAGCAGTTACAGGGGGCCGTGGGAAAAACTGTTTTTT.